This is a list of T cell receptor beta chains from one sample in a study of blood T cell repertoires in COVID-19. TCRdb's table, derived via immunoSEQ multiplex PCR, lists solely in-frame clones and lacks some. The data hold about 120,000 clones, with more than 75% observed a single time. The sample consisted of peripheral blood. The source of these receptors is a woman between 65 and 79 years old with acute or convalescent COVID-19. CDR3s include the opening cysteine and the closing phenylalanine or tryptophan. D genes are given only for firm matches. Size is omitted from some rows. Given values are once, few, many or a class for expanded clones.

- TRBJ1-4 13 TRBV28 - CASNGEGNEKLFF TGTGCCAGCAACGGGGAGGGCAATGAAAAACTGTTTTTT
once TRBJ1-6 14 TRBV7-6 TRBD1 CASSWTGPNSPLHF TGTGCCAGCAGTTGGACAGGGCCCAATTCACCCCTCCACTTT
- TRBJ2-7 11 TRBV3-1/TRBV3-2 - CASSVSYEQYF TGTGCCAGCAGCGTATCTTACGAGCAGTACTTC
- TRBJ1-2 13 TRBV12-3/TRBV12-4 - CASSIRDNYGYTF TGTGCCAGCAGTATCCGGGATAACTATGGCTACACCTTC
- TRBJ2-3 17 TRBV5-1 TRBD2 CASSLSGTSGGSDTQYF TGCGCCAGCAGCCTTTCCGGGACTAGCGGGGGTTCAGATACGCAGTATTTT
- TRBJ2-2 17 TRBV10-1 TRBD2 CASSPGEWRGGVGELFF TGCGCCAGCAGCCCCGGCGAGTGGCGGGGGGGCGTGGGGGAGCTGTTTTTT
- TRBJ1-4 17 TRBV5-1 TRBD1 CASSSGQGTRTNEKLFF TGCGCCAGCAGCTCGGGACAGGGGACTAGGACTAATGAAAAACTGTTTTTT
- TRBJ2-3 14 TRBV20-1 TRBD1 CSASLETGGDTQYF TGCAGTGCAAGTCTAGAGACAGGGGGAGATACGCAGTATTTT
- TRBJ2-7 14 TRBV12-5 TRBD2 CASGPGTRRYEQYF TGTGCTAGTGGTCCTGGGACTAGAAGGTACGAGCAGTACTTC
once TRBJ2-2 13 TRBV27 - CASTYRATGELFF TGTGCCAGCACCTACAGGGCCACCGGGGAGCTGTTTTTT
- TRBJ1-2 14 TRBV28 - CASSRDRPNYGYTF TGTGCCAGCAGCCGAGACAGGCCTAACTATGGCTACACCTTC
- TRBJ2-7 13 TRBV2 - CASVPGVDDEQYF TGTGCCAGTGTTCCGGGGGTGGACGACGAGCAGTACTTC
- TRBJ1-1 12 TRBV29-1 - CSVVPINTEAFF TGCAGCGTTGTGCCTATCAACACTGAAGCTTTCTTT
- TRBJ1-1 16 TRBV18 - CASSPMRGRTNTEAFF TGTGCCAGCTCACCAATGCGGGGGCGAACGAACACTGAAGCTTTCTTT
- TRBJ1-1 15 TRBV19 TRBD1 CASSPLDRGSSEAFF TGTGCCAGTAGTCCCCTGGACAGGGGAAGTTCTGAAGCTTTCTTT
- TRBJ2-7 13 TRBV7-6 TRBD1 CASSATGGGIQYF TGTGCCAGCAGCGCCACAGGGGGTGGAATACAGTACTTC
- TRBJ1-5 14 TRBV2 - CASSEDTSFQPQHF TGTGCCAGCAGTGAAGACACAAGTTTTCAGCCCCAGCATTTT
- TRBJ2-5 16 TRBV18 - CASSRGMAGPLETQYF TGTGCCAGCTCGCGAGGAATGGCAGGGCCCCTAGAGACCCAGTACTTC
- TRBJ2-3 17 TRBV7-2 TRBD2 CASSLAQRGFSTDTQYF TGTGCCAGCAGCTTAGCCCAGCGGGGGTTTAGCACAGATACGCAGTATTTT
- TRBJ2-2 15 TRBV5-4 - CASSVGGVGTGELFF TGTGCCAGCAGTGTTGGAGGGGTGGGCACCGGGGAGCTGTTTTTT
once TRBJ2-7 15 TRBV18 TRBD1 CASSPGRQGARSQYF TGTGCCAGCTCACCGGGAAGACAGGGGGCGCGTTCGCAGTACTTC
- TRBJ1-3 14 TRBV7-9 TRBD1 CASSFGTAGNTIYF TGTGCCAGCAGCTTTGGGACAGCTGGAAACACCATATATTTT
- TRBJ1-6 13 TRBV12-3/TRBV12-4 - CASAPGNPSPLHF TGTGCCAGCGCCCCAGGGAATCCATCACCCCTCCACTTT
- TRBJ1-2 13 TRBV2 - CASRAQGGVGYTF TGTGCCAGCAGAGCTCAGGGTGGCGTAGGCTACACCTTC
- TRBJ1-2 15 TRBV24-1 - CATSDETGQVYGYTF TGTGCCACCAGTGACGAAACAGGGCAGGTCTATGGCTACACCTTC
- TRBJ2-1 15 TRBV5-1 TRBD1 CASSLALGQNNEQFF TGCGCCAGCAGCTTGGCCCTGGGACAGAACAATGAGCAGTTCTTC
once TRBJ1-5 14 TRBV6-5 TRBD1 CASSATGGNQPQHF TGTGCCAGCAGCGCGACAGGGGGCAATCAGCCCCAGCATTTT
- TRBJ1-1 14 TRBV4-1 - CASSQEGVGTEAFF TGCGCCAGCAGCCAAGAAGGGGTGGGCACTGAAGCTTTCTTT
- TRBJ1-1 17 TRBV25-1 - CASSDTRLGAMNTEAFF TGTGCCAGCAGTGACACCAGGTTGGGGGCTATGAACACTGAAGCTTTCTTT
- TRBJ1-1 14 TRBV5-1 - CASSLAGGYTEAFF TGCGCCAGCAGCTTGGCTGGGGGCTACACTGAAGCTTTCTTT
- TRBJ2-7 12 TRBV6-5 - CASSQGGYEQYF TGTGCCAGCAGCCAGGGCGGATACGAGCAGTACTTC
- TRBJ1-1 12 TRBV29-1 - CSVSGSETEAFF TGCAGCGTTTCTGGGAGCGAGACTGAAGCTTTCTTT
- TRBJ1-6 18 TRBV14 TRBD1 CASSQEWLAGGGKSPLHF TGTGCCAGCAGCCAAGAATGGTTGGCAGGGGGCGGCAAGTCACCCCTCCACTTT
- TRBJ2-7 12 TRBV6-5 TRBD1 CASRRQGYEQYF TGTGCCAGCAGGCGACAGGGGTACGAGCAGTACTTC
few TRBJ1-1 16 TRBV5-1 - CASSYGTPRGATEAFF TGCGCCAGCAGCTACGGGACACCGAGGGGAGCCACTGAAGCTTTCTTT
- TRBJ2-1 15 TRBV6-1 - CASSENGGSYNEQFF TGTGCCAGCAGTGAAAACGGGGGCTCCTACAATGAGCAGTTCTTC
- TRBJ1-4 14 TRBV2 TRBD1 CASREQGYNEKLFF TGTGCCAGCAGGGAACAGGGGTATAATGAAAAACTGTTTTTT
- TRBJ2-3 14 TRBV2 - CATSGPHGTDTQYF TGTGCCACATCTGGCCCCCACGGCACAGATACGCAGTATTTT
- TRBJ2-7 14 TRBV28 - CASSHTGGANEQYF TGTGCCAGCAGTCATACAGGGGGGGCTAACGAGCAGTACTTC
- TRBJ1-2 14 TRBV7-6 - CASSLLAENYGYTF TGTGCCAGCAGCTTACTGGCAGAAAACTATGGCTACACCTTC
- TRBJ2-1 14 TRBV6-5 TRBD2 CASLKASGDNEQFF TGTGCCAGCTTGAAGGCTAGCGGGGACAATGAGCAGTTCTTC
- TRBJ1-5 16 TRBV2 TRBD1 CASSRRTGGVGQPQHF TGTGCCAGCAGCCGGAGGACAGGGGGCGTTGGGCAGCCCCAGCATTTT
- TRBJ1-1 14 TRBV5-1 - CASSLEGFSSEAFF TGCGCCAGCAGCTTGGAAGGTTTTAGCTCTGAAGCTTTCTTT
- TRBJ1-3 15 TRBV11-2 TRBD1 CASSSQGTGGNTIYF TGTGCCAGCAGCTCCCAGGGGACAGGAGGAAACACCATATATTTT
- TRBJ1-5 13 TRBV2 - CASSVIQGQPQHF TGTGCCAGCAGTGTTATACAGGGTCAGCCCCAGCATTTT
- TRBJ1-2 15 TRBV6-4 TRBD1 CASSDSDRAHYGYTF TGTGCCAGCAGTGACTCTGACAGGGCACACTATGGCTACACCTTC
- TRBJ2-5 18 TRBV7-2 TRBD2 CASSPGLAGALRWETQYF TGTGCCAGCAGCCCCGGACTAGCGGGGGCTCTAAGGTGGGAGACCCAGTACTTC
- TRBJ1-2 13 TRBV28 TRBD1 CASALGQFYGYTF TGTGCCAGCGCCTTGGGACAGTTCTATGGCTACACCTTC
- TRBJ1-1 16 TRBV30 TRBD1 CAWKGGQAFMNTEAFF TGTGCCTGGAAAGGGGGACAGGCTTTCATGAACACTGAAGCTTTCTTT
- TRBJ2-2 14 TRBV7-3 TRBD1 CASSLQGAQGELFF TGTGCCAGCAGCCTACAGGGGGCGCAAGGGGAGCTGTTTTTT
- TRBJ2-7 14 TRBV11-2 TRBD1 CASSPDRGQVEQYF TGTGCCAGCAGCCCGGACAGGGGTCAAGTCGAGCAGTACTTC
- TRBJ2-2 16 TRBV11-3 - CASSLDGNSNTGELFF TGTGCCAGCAGCTTAGATGGAAACAGCAACACCGGGGAGCTGTTTTTT
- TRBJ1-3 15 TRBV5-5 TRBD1 CASSQMTGWGNTIYF TGTGCCAGCAGCCAAATGACAGGGTGGGGAAACACCATATATTTT
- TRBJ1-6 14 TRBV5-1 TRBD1 CASSSGQGGSPLHF TGCGCCAGCAGCTCGGGACAGGGTGGTTCACCCCTCCACTTT
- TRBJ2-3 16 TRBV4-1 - CASSPYQGSTTDTQYF TGCGCCAGCAGCCCCTACCAGGGGAGTACTACAGATACGCAGTATTTT